One and the same sample provided the 17 T cell receptor beta chains below, sequenced in a study of T cell responses to AZD1222 COVID-19 vaccine. Method: immunoSEQ multiplex PCR; TCRdb's copy keeps in-frame clones and lacks some. The table lists roughly 160,000 clones, around nine tenths of them singletons, with around 4.4% in the top ten. Sequences were derived from peripheral blood, sampled 28 days after the second AZD1222 dose. Receptor source: an adult who received the AZD1222 COVID-19 vaccine.

V usage is TRBV4-1 and J usage is TRBJ2-3, with TRBD2 as a possible D gene (6 bases). With 6 bases removed from V and 5 bases from J, the gap between germline ends came to 24 bases. The CDR3 extends over 17 amino acids. In germline, CDR1 is MGHRA, CDR2 YSYEKL. CDR3 in amino acids: CASRQRSGPGSGDTQYF. CDR3 coding DNA: TGCGCCAGCAGACAAAGATCCGGGCCGGGTAGCGGAGATACGCAGTATTTT.

The genes are TRBV19 and TRBJ2-7; no clear D. V gave up 2 bases and J gave up 1 base, with 6 bases separating them. Germline loops: CDR1 LNHDA, CDR2 SQIVND (reference sequence). The CDR3 is made up of 13 amino acids. CDR3 DNA: TGTGCCAGTAGTATACAGAGATCCTACGAGCAGTACTTC. Translating it yields CASSIQRSYEQYF. Complete variable domain (other parts from reference TRBV19 and TRBJ2-7): DGGITQSPKYLFRKEGQNVTLSCEQNLNHDAMYWYRQDPGQGLRLIYYSQIVNDFQKGDIAEGYSVSREKKESFPLTVTSAQKNPTAFYLCASSIQRSYEQYFGPGTRLTVT.

The chain recombines TRBV9 with TRBJ1-2, with TRBD1 identical over 8 bases. From germline, CDR1 is SGDLS and CDR2 YYNGEE. V trimming: 3 bases; J trimming: 4 bases; junction bases outside the gene matches: 5. The CDR3 length is 14 residues. CDR3 DNA sequence: TGTGCCAGCAGCGCGACAGGGGCAGTCTATGGCTACACCTTC. This encodes CASSATGAVYGYTF.

The chain couples TRBV4-2 to TRBJ2-2; 9 nucleotides line up with TRBD2. The CDR3 is 18 amino acids. Germline loops: CDR1 LGHNA, CDR2 YNFKEQ. Germline trimming cut 0 bases from V and 2 bases from J; bases unmatched to any gene: 7. The CDR3 protein is CASSQDPAGGDNTGELFF. The CDR3 DNA is TGTGCCAGCAGCCAAGACCCAGCGGGGGGAGATAACACCGGGGAGCTGTTTTTT.

The chain is built from TRBV6-5 and TRBJ2-1, with 12 bases identical to TRBD2. Germline V gene lookup returns CDR1 MNHEY and CDR2 SVGAGI. The CDR3 runs 13 residues. V lost 8 bases to trimming and J lost 11 bases; unmatched junction nucleotides: 7. The CDR3 loop is CASARGLAGQQFF. As DNA, the CDR3 is TGTGCCAGCGCGAGAGGACTAGCGGGACAGCAGTTCTTC.

The rearrangement uses TRBV7-9 and TRBJ1-2; D is uncertain. Per germline, CDR1 SEHNR and CDR2 FQNEAQ (reference sequence). Trimming removed 0 bases at V and 3 bases at J, with 14 bases between. This CDR3 has 16 residues. DNA for the CDR3: TGTGCCAGCAGCTTAGCGGGCACCTACGGCGACTATGGCTACACCTTC. This translates into CASSLAGTYGDYGYTF.

The sample holds a few counts of this clone. This chain links TRBV29-1 with TRBJ2-2; no clear D. V lost 6 bases and J 3 bases, leaving 14 bases between the germline ends. The CDR3 sequence is 14 residues long. Germline loops: CDR1 SQVTM, CDR2 ANQGSEA. The CDR3 protein is CSVPGPIDTGELFF. CDR3 nucleotides: TGCAGCGTGCCAGGCCCGATTGACACCGGGGAGCTGTTTTTT.

This chain joins TRBV5-6 and TRBJ2-1; 12 bases are shared with TRBD2. V was clipped by 4 bases and J by 8 bases; unmatched bases: 4. Per the germline V gene, CDR1 is SGHDT and CDR2 is YYEEEE. This CDR3 is built from 14 residues. The CDR3 loop is CASSALAGGHEQFF. The CDR3 DNA sequence: TGTGCCAGCAGCGCACTAGCGGGGGGCCATGAGCAGTTCTTC.

This sequence joins TRBV2 and TRBJ1-2; perhaps TRBD1 as D (6 bases). V was trimmed by 1 base and J by 7 bases, leaving 10 bases between them. CDR3 length equals 13 residues. Germline assignment: CDR1 SNHLY and CDR2 FYNNEI. CDR3 protein: CASSEGGRGGYTF. CDR3 sequence (DNA): TGTGCCAGCAGTGAAGGGGGCAGGGGTGGCTACACCTTC.

This rearrangement joins TRBV5-8 to TRBJ1-1, with D possibly matching TRBD1 (6 bases). Per germline, CDR1 SGHTS and CDR2 YDEGEE. The V end lost 2 bases, the J end lost 10 bases, and 12 bases lay between the germline ends. There are 12 residues in the CDR3. The CDR3 reads CASSLNRVAAFF. The CDR3 coding sequence is TGTGCCAGCAGCTTAAACAGGGTAGCAGCTTTCTTT.

The genes are TRBV6-5 and TRBJ1-1, with 9 bases that match TRBD1. This CDR3 is built from 15 residues. The germline CDR1 and CDR2 sequences are MNHEY and SVGAGI. V gave up 0 bases and J gave up 3 bases; unmatched junction bases: 2. In nucleotides, the CDR3 is TGTGCCAGCAGTTACTCCTGGACAGGGGACACTGAAGCTTTCTTT. Amino acids: CASSYSWTGDTEAFF.

The sample holds one count of this clone. V usage is TRBV6-5 and J usage is TRBJ2-3; TRBD1 might be the D (5 bases). V lost 6 bases and J lost 2, with 9 bases in between. The CDR3 has 13 amino acids. Germline V gives CDR1 MNHEY, CDR2 SVGAGI. The CDR3 DNA reads as TGTGCCAGCAGGGGCAGGGCCACAGATACGCAGTATTTT. Its protein is CASRGRATDTQYF.

V and J are TRBV11-2 and TRBJ1-5; 9 bases match TRBD1. V was clipped by 5 bases and J by 9 bases; unmatched bases: 11. Germline values: CDR1 SGHAT, CDR2 FQNNGV. This CDR3 contains 15 residues. CDR3 amino acids: CASSTGAGQGVPQHF. CDR3 in DNA: TGTGCCAGCAGCACAGGAGCGGGACAGGGTGTGCCCCAGCATTTT.

This rearrangement joins TRBV14 to TRBJ1-3, with unresolved D. CDR1 and CDR2 (germline): SGHDN, FVKESK. The V end was cut by 4 bases, the J end by 0 bases, with 16 bases between. The CDR3 runs to 17 residues. The CDR3 DNA sequence: TGTGCCAGCAGCCGCTTCGCACTGAGATACTCTGGAAACACCATATATTTT. Its translation is CASSRFALRYSGNTIYF.

The rearrangement joins TRBV19 to TRBJ2-2; the D gene is possibly TRBD2 (6 bases). V was clipped by 8 bases and J by 6 bases, with 10 bases between them. The CDR3 has 12 amino acids. Germline CDR1 LNHDA, CDR2 SQIVND (reference sequence). CDR3 DNA: TGTGCCAGTCGGGGGTTATCCGGGGAGCTGTTTTTT. It yields the protein CASRGLSGELFF.

This chain links TRBV6-1 with TRBJ1-1; D is undetermined. V was cut by 1 base and J by 1 base, with 7 bases left in between. This CDR3 has 14 residues. Per germline, CDR1 MNHNS and CDR2 SASEGT. The CDR3 DNA is TGTGCCAGCAGTGAAGGTTCGAGGAACACTGAAGCTTTCTTT. It translates to CASSEGSRNTEAFF.

The chain couples TRBV5-1 to TRBJ1-2; unclear D gene. The CDR3 runs 16 residues. Germline CDR1 and CDR2: SGHRS and YFSETQ. V was cut by 0 bases and J by 2 bases, with 14 bases left in between. CDR3 sequence (DNA): TGCGCCAGCAGCTTGGCACCGACAAAGATCAACTATGGCTACACCTTC. It specifies CASSLAPTKINYGYTF.